This note documents a single TCR beta chain sequence. In germline, CDR1 is SGHVT, CDR2 SQSDAQ. This CDR3 contains 10 residues. V lost 7 bases and J lost 7, with 4 bases in between. Source study methods: Counts of nucleated cells, estimated from reference gene primer amplification, were obtained. Clones were sequenced by immunoSEQ multiplex PCR, and TCRdb holds only the in-frame ones, with some missing. The DNA was the basis for D and trimming; V, J and clone size are from that table. The data hold under 150,000 clones, with 80% to 90% observed a single time. The data are from a study of blood T cell repertoires in COVID-19. Study-level background: Sources were T cells, B-cell-depleted T cells, or PBMCs; the material itself was cDNA or gDNA.

The sample was peripheral blood. This TCR was recovered from a human donor in a cohort sampled during active COVID-19. This chain connects TRBV7-4 to TRBJ2-2; unclear D gene. The CDR3 spells CASNGGELFF. Here the CDR3 DNA reads TGTGCCAGCAACGGCGGGGAGCTGTTTTTT.